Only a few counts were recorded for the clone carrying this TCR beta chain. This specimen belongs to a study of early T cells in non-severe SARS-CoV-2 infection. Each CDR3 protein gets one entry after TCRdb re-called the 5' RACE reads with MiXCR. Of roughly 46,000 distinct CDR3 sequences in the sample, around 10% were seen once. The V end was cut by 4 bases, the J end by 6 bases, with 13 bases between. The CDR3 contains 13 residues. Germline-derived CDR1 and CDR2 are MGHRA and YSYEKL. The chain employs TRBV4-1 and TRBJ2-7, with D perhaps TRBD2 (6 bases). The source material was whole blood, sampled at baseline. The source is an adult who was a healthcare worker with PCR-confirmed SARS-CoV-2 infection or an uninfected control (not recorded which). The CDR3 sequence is CASSPWDLGEQYF. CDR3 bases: TGCGCCAGCAGCCCCTGGGACTTGGGCGAGCAGTACTTC.